Shown below are 29 T cell receptor beta chains from a single sample sequenced in a study of blood T cell repertoires in COVID-19. Profiled with immunoSEQ multiplex PCR; TCRdb holds only in-frame clones, not every one. The profile shows about 160,000 clones, about 88% of them singletons. The sequencing sample was made of peripheral blood. Source of these receptors: a man in his forties with acute or convalescent COVID-19.

CDR3 residues: CATSRAPQGGSPLHF. Written as DNA, the CDR3 is TGTGCCACCAGCAGAGCCCCCCAGGGAGGTTCACCCCTCCACTTT. This chain links TRBV15 with TRBJ1-6, with D perhaps matching TRBD1 (5 bases). V lost 1 base and J 9 bases, leaving 13 bases between the germline ends. Per the germline V gene, CDR1 is LNHNV and CDR2 is YYDKDF (reference sequence). This CDR3 is 15 amino acids long. Looking up the rest from reference TRBV15 and TRBJ1-6 gives the full variable domain: DAMVIQNPRYQVTQFGKPVTLSCSQTLNHNVMYWYQQKSSQAPKLLFHYYDKDFNNEADTPDNFQSRRPNTSFCFLDIRSPGLGDTAMYLCATSRAPQGGSPLHFGNGTRLTVT.

The chain employs TRBV6-2 or TRBV6-3 and TRBJ1-1, with TRBD1 identical over 7 bases. The ends lost 5 bases at V and 0 bases at J; junction bases unmatched: 12. The V gene's germline CDR1 is MNHEY and CDR2 SVGEGT. The CDR3 is 17 amino acids. CDR3 loop: CASSPQGGNYMNTEAFF. As DNA, the CDR3 is TGTGCCAGCAGTCCCCAAGGGGGCAATTACATGAACACTGAAGCTTTCTTT.

The chain combines TRBV3-1 (or the pseudogene TRBV3-2) with TRBJ1-5, with 8 bases aligning to TRBD1. The V segment lost 2 bases and the J segment 5 bases; nucleotides outside the gene matches: 5. From germline, CDR1 is LGHDT and CDR2 YNNKEL (reference sequence). The CDR3 consists of 15 residues. The chain's CDR3 is CASSQPDRGDQPQHF. The CDR3 DNA follows: TGTGCCAGCAGCCAACCCGACAGGGGTGATCAGCCCCAGCATTTT.

V gene TRBV5-4 combines with J gene TRBJ2-1, with D possibly being TRBD1 (5 bases). V was shortened by 3 bases and J by 0 bases, with 10 bases between the two germline ends. The CDR3 consists of 15 residues. Germline CDR1 is SGHNT and CDR2 is YYREEE (reference sequence). CDR3 protein: CASSSLTDSYNEQFF. The CDR3 nucleotides read TGTGCCAGCAGCTCCCTGACAGACTCCTACAATGAGCAGTTCTTC.

CDR3 DNA sequence: TGTGCCAGCAGCGGGGGGACAGGGGTTAATCAGCCCCAGCATTTT. Translating gives CASSGGTGVNQPQHF. This chain links TRBV9 with TRBJ1-5; 10 positions agree with TRBD1. The CDR3 runs 15 residues. CDR1 is SGDLS, CDR2 YYNGEE, per germline. The V gene end was trimmed by 3 bases and the J gene end by 4 bases; junction bases not matched to a gene: 4.

This rearrangement joins TRBV10-3 to TRBJ2-5; the D is unclear. Germline CDR1 is ENHRY and CDR2 is SYGVKD. Trimming shortened V by 0 bases and J by 3 bases, and 8 bases separated the two germline ends. This CDR3 comprises 14 residues. The CDR3 reads CAISESGTEETQYF. The CDR3 nucleotides read TGTGCCATCAGTGAGTCGGGCACCGAAGAGACCCAGTACTTC.

This clone occurred a few times. CDR3 sequence: CASSRGQGATEPQHF. The CDR3 coding sequence is TGCGCCAGCAGCCGGGGACAGGGGGCTACGGAGCCCCAGCATTTT. This rearrangement joins TRBV4-3 to TRBJ1-5; 12 bases map to TRBD1. The CDR3 is made up of 15 amino acids. In germline, CDR1 is LGHNA, CDR2 YSLEER. V was pared by 4 bases and J by 8 bases, with 6 bases of the junction left unmatched.

V usage is TRBV3-1 (or the pseudogene TRBV3-2) and J usage is TRBJ1-5, with D maybe TRBD1 (6 bases). V was cut by 0 bases and J by 7 bases, with 16 bases left in between. The V gene's germline CDR1 is LGHDT and CDR2 YNNKEL (reference sequence). This CDR3 has 16 amino acids. CDR3 sequence: CASSQDRPGVGQPQHF. The DNA of the CDR3 is TGTGCCAGCAGCCAAGATAGGCCAGGGGTTGGGCAGCCCCAGCATTTT.

The chain uses TRBV6-1 and TRBJ2-7; 8 bases fit TRBD2. With V trimmed by 3 bases and J by 6 bases, 7 bases remained unmatched. CDR3 length equals 14 residues. The germline V gene has CDR1 MNHNS and CDR2 SASEGT. In DNA, the CDR3 is TGTGCCAGCAGTGACGGGACTAGTGTCTCCGAGCAGTACTTC. Translation gives CASSDGTSVSEQYF.

V is TRBV10-3 and J is TRBJ1-1; D gene ambiguous. V was pared by 4 bases and J by 0 bases, with 12 bases between. CDR1 and CDR2 from the germline V gene are ENHRY and SYGVKD. This CDR3 comprises 15 residues. The CDR3 loop reads CAISATETMNTEAFF. CDR3 DNA sequence: TGTGCCATCAGTGCTACAGAGACCATGAACACTGAAGCTTTCTTT.

The rearrangement links TRBV5-6 to TRBJ2-5; TRBD2 aligns across 9 bases. The CDR3 loop spans 15 amino acids. Germline V gene data show CDR1 as SGHDT and CDR2 as YYEEEE. V gave up 4 bases and J gave up 3 bases; unmatched junction bases: 7. The CDR3 DNA sequence: TGTGCCAGCAGCAGTATAGCGGGGGTTGAAGAGACCCAGTACTTC. Translation gives CASSSIAGVEETQYF.

This clone appeared a single time. The V gene is TRBV6-1, the J gene TRBJ2-3, with TRBD2 identical over 10 bases. The junction had 8 bases not matched to a gene; V was cut back by 4 bases and J by 1 base. The CDR3 is made up of 17 amino acids. In germline, CDR1 is MNHNS, CDR2 SASEGT. The CDR3 DNA sequence: TGTGCCAGCAGTGGCCTAGCGGGAGTGAGCCGCACAGATACGCAGTATTTT. The encoded protein is CASSGLAGVSRTDTQYF.

The chain uses TRBV18 and TRBJ2-5; 9 positions agree with TRBD1. Germline V lookup: CDR1 KGHSH, CDR2 LQKENI. V was pared by 3 bases and J by 5 bases, with 13 bases of the junction left unmatched. This CDR3 has 17 amino acids. The CDR3 DNA sequence: TGTGCCAGCTCACCGGTCCCGGGACAGGGCTCTTTGGAGACCCAGTACTTC. Translated: CASSPVPGQGSLETQYF. Variable domain in full (rest from reference TRBV18 and TRBJ2-5): NAGVMQNPRHLVRRRGQEARLRCSPMKGHSHVYWYRQLPEEGLKFMVYLQKENIIDESGMPKERFSAEFPKEGPSILRIQQVVRGDSAAYFCASSPVPGQGSLETQYFGPGTRLLVL.

The chain carries TRBV19 and TRBJ1-2, with D perhaps matching TRBD1 (6 bases). Germline-derived CDR1 and CDR2 are LNHDA and SQIVND (reference sequence). V was cut by 6 bases and J by 2 bases, with 13 bases left in between. The CDR3 length is 14 residues. The CDR3, as DNA: TGTGCCAGTAGATCGGACAGAACCAACTATGGCTACACCTTC. Its translation is CASRSDRTNYGYTF. Full variable domain (remainder filled in from reference TRBV19 and TRBJ1-2): DGGITQSPKYLFRKEGQNVTLSCEQNLNHDAMYWYRQDPGQGLRLIYYSQIVNDFQKGDIAEGYSVSREKKESFPLTVTSAQKNPTAFYLCASRSDRTNYGYTFGSGTRLTVV.

This clone was seen a single time. CDR3: CASSTATGYEQYF. The DNA for the CDR3 is TGCGCCAGCAGCACCGCGACAGGGTACGAGCAGTACTTC. The chain has TRBV5-1 and TRBJ2-7, with 7 bases that match TRBD1. This CDR3 is built from 13 residues. Germline CDR1 is SGHRS and CDR2 is YFSETQ. After removal of 4 bases from V and 4 bases from J, the junction contained 5 bases not matched to a gene.

V is TRBV27 and J is TRBJ1-1; no clear D gene. CDR3 size: 12 residues. The ends were cut back, 5 bases at V and 0 bases at J, with 4 bases in the middle. Germline V CDR1 and CDR2: MNHEY, SMNVEV (reference sequence). This chain's CDR3 is CASSQMNTEAFF. The DNA of the CDR3 is TGTGCCAGCAGTCAAATGAACACTGAAGCTTTCTTT.

The table lists this clone with a count of one. The gene calls are TRBV5-1 and TRBJ2-4, with a tentative D call TRBD2 (6 bases). V lost 3 bases and J lost 1, with 11 bases in between. This CDR3 spans 15 amino acids. Looked up from germline, CDR1 is SGHRS and CDR2 is YFSETQ. As DNA, the CDR3 is TGCGCCAGCAGCTCGACTAGTGAGGCCAAAAACATTCAGTACTTC. Its translation is CASSSTSEAKNIQYF.

The chain combines TRBV2 with TRBJ1-6; 9 bases map to TRBD1. Germline V gene lookup returns CDR1 SNHLY and CDR2 FYNNEI. Unmatched junction bases numbered 20, after V lost 4 bases and J lost 4 bases. The CDR3 loop spans 21 amino acids. CDR3 nucleotide sequence: TGTGCCAGCAGTGGGGACAGGGATCTCCAGGGAACTCGACTTTATAATTCACCCCTCCACTTT. Encoded protein: CASSGDRDLQGTRLYNSPLHF.

This clone was detected only once. The chain recombines TRBV6-5 with TRBJ1-6; D gene ambiguous. The CDR3 spans 12 residues. The germline V gene encodes CDR1 MNHEY and CDR2 SVGAGI. V was pared by 8 bases and J by 8 bases, with 10 bases between. The CDR3 protein is CASAEPDSPLHF. For the CDR3, the DNA is TGTGCCAGCGCCGAACCGGATTCACCCCTCCACTTT.

The genes are TRBV10-3 and TRBJ2-1; 7 bases are a match to TRBD1. Germline V gene lookup returns CDR1 ENHRY and CDR2 SYGVKD. CDR3 length: 14 residues. V dropped 6 bases and J dropped 9; count of bases not matched to a gene: 11. The CDR3 is CAISLEGTETEQFF. The DNA of the CDR3 is TGTGCCATCAGCCTCGAAGGGACAGAAACTGAGCAGTTCTTC.

The sample holds one count of this clone. The V gene is TRBV5-1, the J gene TRBJ2-7, with D possibly matching TRBD1 (5 bases). Germline CDR1 SGHRS, CDR2 YFSETQ. V was shortened by 5 bases and J by 2 bases, with 11 bases between the two germline ends. The CDR3 totals 13 residues. This chain's CDR3 is CASRKDSAYEQYF. The CDR3 DNA reads TGCGCCAGCAGAAAAGACAGCGCCTACGAGCAGTACTTC. The full variable domain, its missing parts supplied by reference TRBV5-1 and TRBJ2-7, is KAGVTQTPRYLIKTRGQQVTLSCSPISGHRSVSWYQQTPGQGLQFLFEYFSETQRNKGNFPGRFSGRQFSNSRSEMNVSTLELGDSALYLCASRKDSAYEQYFGPGTRLTVT.

The V and J genes are TRBV2 and TRBJ1-2; TRBD1 matches at 9 bases. This CDR3 comprises 14 residues. Per the germline V gene, CDR1 is SNHLY and CDR2 is FYNNEI. Unmatched junction bases numbered 3, after V lost 5 bases and J lost 2 bases. CDR3 region: CASSPGQGNYGYTF. DNA for the CDR3: TGTGCCAGCAGTCCAGGACAGGGGAACTATGGCTACACCTTC.

Turning to this clone: An end of the junction does not agree with germline; a read error may underlie this. The rearrangement uses TRBV7-7 and TRBJ2-2; D gene unclear. Germline CDR1 SSHAT, CDR2 FNYEAQ (reference sequence). The CDR3 has 16 amino acids. Here the CDR3 DNA reads TGTGCTAGCAGTGACATCGACCAGCCTCTCTCCGGGGAGCTGTTTTTT. It codes for CASSDIDQPLSGELFF.

This chain joins TRBV5-1 and TRBJ1-1; tentatively, D is TRBD1 (6 bases). V shed 3 bases and J shed 1 base, with 10 bases lying between them. This CDR3 has 14 amino acids. Germline V gives CDR1 SGHRS, CDR2 YFSETQ. CDR3: CASSSGTQNTEAFF. In nucleotides, the CDR3 is TGCGCCAGCAGCTCCGGGACACAGAACACTGAAGCTTTCTTT.

The table lists this clone with a few counts. The chain recombines TRBV3-1 (or the pseudogene TRBV3-2) with TRBJ1-4, with D perhaps matching TRBD1 (5 bases). With 3 bases removed from V and 1 base from J, the gap between germline ends came to 9 bases. Germline CDR1 LGHDT, CDR2 YNNKEL (reference sequence). This CDR3 has 15 residues. The CDR3 is CASSHPGETNEKLFF. The DNA of the CDR3 is TGTGCCAGCAGCCACCCGGGGGAAACTAATGAAAAACTGTTTTTT.

The V and J genes are TRBV18 and TRBJ1-1; no definite D call. The CDR3 contains 13 residues. Germline CDR1 reads KGHSH; CDR2 reads LQKENI. V gave up 1 base and J gave up 1 base, with 4 bases separating them. CDR3: CASSPHKNTEAFF. DNA for the CDR3: TGTGCCAGCTCACCACACAAGAACACTGAAGCTTTCTTT.

The gene calls are TRBV6-5 and TRBJ1-1; D might be TRBD1 (6 bases). Germline V CDR1 and CDR2: MNHEY, SVGAGI. The CDR3 is 15 amino acids. V was clipped by 0 bases and J by 5 bases, with 13 bases between them. CDR3 nucleotide sequence: TGTGCCAGCAGTTACTCTGGGGGGGCTGAGACTGAAGCTTTCTTT. Encoded protein: CASSYSGGAETEAFF.

V gene TRBV27 combines with J gene TRBJ1-6; D remains ambiguous. The CDR3 sequence is 13 residues long. Germline loops: CDR1 MNHEY, CDR2 SMNVEV (reference sequence). V gave up 10 bases and J gave up 7 bases, with 14 bases separating them. For the CDR3, the DNA is TGTGCCACCAGACCCGATCGGAATTCACCCCTCCACTTT. Translating it yields CATRPDRNSPLHF.

V gene TRBV6-5 combines with J gene TRBJ2-7, with 11 bases that match TRBD1. Looked up from germline, CDR1 is MNHEY and CDR2 is SVGAGI. This CDR3 spans 15 amino acids. Trimming cost V 4 bases and J 3 bases; bases outside gene matches: 5. This CDR3 is CASSSAGTGGYEQYF. The CDR3 nucleotides read TGTGCCAGCAGTTCCGCCGGGACAGGGGGCTACGAGCAGTACTTC.